The 10 T cell receptor beta chains presented below share a single source sample, sequenced in a study of shared clonotypes between healthy human individuals. Generated by immunoSEQ multiplex PCR, the TCRdb table keeps only in-frame clones and is missing some. The sample consists of 520,000 or so clones, 60% to 85% of them appearing once. The sequenced sample was PBMCs. These receptors originate from a woman aged 40-49 years in good health. Some clones in this sample may be carry-over from other donors' samples.

This clone was found many times. The same CDR3 also results from other DNA sequences found in this sample. The gene calls are TRBV27 and TRBJ1-2, with D unclear. The CDR3 has 12 residues. CDR1 and CDR2 (germline): MNHEY, SMNVEV (reference sequence). V shed 6 bases and J shed 7 bases, with 12 bases lying between them. CDR3 residues: CASRFGSGGYTF. DNA for the CDR3: TGTGCCAGCAGGTTCGGATCGGGTGGCTACACCTTC.

The gene calls are TRBV4-1 and TRBJ2-3, with 7 bases matching TRBD2. V was pared by 3 bases and J by 4 bases, with 10 bases of the junction left unmatched. Germline values: CDR1 MGHRA, CDR2 YSYEKL. CDR3 length equals 16 residues. The CDR3 DNA reads TGCGCCAGCAGCCATCCCTGGGGGGGAGACCCAGATACGCAGTATTTT. This codes for CASSHPWGGDPDTQYF.

This chain connects TRBV30 to TRBJ2-7, with D tentatively TRBD2 (5 bases). Germline lookup yields CDR1 GTSNPN and CDR2 SVGIG (reference sequence). This CDR3 spans 13 amino acids. V shed 1 base and J shed 3 bases, with 10 bases lying between them. The CDR3 protein is CAWSEKRDYEQYF. The CDR3, as DNA: TGTGCCTGGAGTGAGAAGAGGGACTACGAGCAGTACTTC.

This chain uses TRBV29-1 with TRBJ2-2; weak D call: TRBD2 (6 bases). Trimming cost V 6 bases and J 6 bases, with 14 bases left between them. The CDR3 extends over 13 amino acids. Germline lookup yields CDR1 SQVTM and CDR2 ANQGSEA. The CDR3 DNA reads TGCAGCGTCCAGCCCGGGGGAGCCGGGGAGCTGTTTTTT. It codes for CSVQPGGAGELFF.

The chain employs TRBV9 and TRBJ1-5; 8 bases map to TRBD1. This CDR3 has 13 residues. V lost 4 bases and J lost 4; bases outside the gene matches: 1. Germline-derived CDR1 and CDR2 are SGDLS and YYNGEE. For the CDR3, the DNA is TGTGCCAGCAGCAGACAGGGGAATCAGCCCCAGCATTTT. Translation: CASSRQGNQPQHF.

V usage is TRBV28 and J usage is TRBJ1-5; D possibly corresponds to TRBD1 (5 bases). V lost 4 bases and J lost 9, with 13 bases in between. From germline, CDR1 is MDHEN and CDR2 SYDVKM. CDR3 size: 13 residues. The DNA for the CDR3 is TGTGCCAGCAGTTCGACACCGCAGGGGCCCCAGCATTTT. Its protein product is CASSSTPQGPQHF.

The V call is TRBV5-1, the J call TRBJ1-5; perhaps TRBD1 as D (6 bases). Trimming removed 0 bases from V and 6 bases from J, with 13 bases in between. Germline V gene lookup returns CDR1 SGHRS and CDR2 YFSETQ. The CDR3 runs 15 residues. The CDR3 DNA sequence: TGCGCCAGCAGCTTGGTCGGGGGCTCTGGTCAGCCCCAGCATTTT. This translates into CASSLVGGSGQPQHF.

The J gene is TRBJ1-1, the V gene TRBV5-6, with D tentatively TRBD1 (6 bases). The CDR3 has 14 residues. V lost 1 base to trimming and J lost 4 bases, with 11 bases between them. Looked up from germline, CDR1 is SGHDT and CDR2 is YYEEEE. CDR3 sequence (DNA): TGTGCCAGCAGCTTGATACAGGGCGGCACTGAAGCTTTCTTT. Protein sequence: CASSLIQGGTEAFF.

The J gene is TRBJ2-7, the V gene TRBV19; either TRBD1 or TRBD2 may supply D (5 bases each). CDR1 and CDR2 from the germline V gene are LNHDA and SQIVND (reference sequence). The CDR3 is 15 residues long. Trimming pared 5 bases from V and 0 bases from J, leaving 14 bases between. CDR3 nucleotide sequence: TGTGCCAGTAGTCCTAGGGACGGCCCCTCCTACGAGCAGTACTTC. Amino acids: CASSPRDGPSYEQYF.

The chain has TRBV27 and TRBJ2-5; unclear D gene. Germline lookup yields CDR1 MNHEY and CDR2 SMNVEV (reference sequence). The V gene lost 0 bases and the J gene lost 4 bases, with 9 bases spanning the gap. The CDR3 runs to 14 residues. This chain's CDR3 is CASSLSHGGETQYF. In DNA form, the CDR3 reads TGTGCCAGCAGTTTATCCCATGGTGGAGAGACCCAGTACTTC.